These T cell receptor beta chains were read from a single sample in a study of blood T cells in healthy people across ages. TCRdb re-derived calls from the 5' RACE reads in MiXCR, one entry per CDR3 protein. The sample shows about 1.8 million distinct CDR3 sequences, around half of them seen only once. Sequencing was done on a sample of blood. Source of these receptors: a woman aged 40 to 55 in good health. CDR3s include the opening cysteine and the closing phenylalanine or tryptophan. The D gene is left open where the match is weak. The listing skips clone size in some rows; elsewhere it reads once, few, many or a size class.

size | J | D | V | DNA | CDR3
NA | TRBJ2-1 | NA | TRBV6-1 | TGTGCCAGCGGAGTGAGGGACAATGAGCAGTTCTTC | CASGVRDNEQFF
few | TRBJ2-7 | NA | TRBV7-2 | TGTGCCAGCAGCATGATAGGACAGAGCGAGCAGTACTTC | CASSMIGQSEQYF
NA | TRBJ1-5 | NA | TRBV15 | TGTGCCACCAGCAGAGACTTCGCCCCCCAGCATTTT | CATSRDFAPQHF
NA | TRBJ2-3 | NA | TRBV12-5 | TGTGCTAGTGGTCCCCCATTGCGGGCCCTCCCCTCGGGTAGGCCATACCGTACGCAGTATTTT | CASGPPLRALPSGRPYRTQYF
NA | TRBJ1-5 | NA | TRBV20-1 | TGCAGTGCCGACGAAGGGGGGCCCAATCAGCCCCAGCATTTT | CSADEGGPNQPQHF
few | TRBJ2-4 | NA | TRBV27 | TGTGCCAGCAGTTTAACGTGGGACCGACTAAACATTCAGTACTTC | CASSLTWDRLNIQYF
NA | TRBJ2-7 | NA | TRBV9 | TGTGCCAGCAGCGTAGAAAGGGTCCCTTACAATGAGCAGTACTTC | CASSVERVPYNEQYF
few | TRBJ1-5 | NA | TRBV7-2 | TGTGCCAGCACATCATTGAATCAGCCCCAGCATTTT | CASTSLNQPQHF
NA | TRBJ2-7 | NA | TRBV6-5 | TGTGCCAGCAGTTACCATACTCCGGACGGTTTCTACGAGCAGTACTTC | CASSYHTPDGFYEQYF
few | TRBJ2-1 | TRBD2 | TRBV20-1 | TGCAGTGCTAGAGTGGCGGGGACTAGCGTCTCCTACAATGAGCAGTTCTTC | CSARVAGTSVSYNEQFF
few | TRBJ2-5 | TRBD1 | TRBV5-1 | TGCGCCAGCAGCCCTCCTCCGGGACAGCCAACCCAAGAGACCCAGTACTTC | CASSPPPGQPTQETQYF
NA | TRBJ2-1 | TRBD2 | TRBV5-1 | TGCGCCAGCAGCCCATGGACTAGCGGGGGCCCCCTGAATGAGCAGTTCTTC | CASSPWTSGGPLNEQFF
NA | TRBJ2-7 | NA | TRBV28 | TGTGCCAGCAGCCTGTCCTACGTGCAGTACTTC | CASSLSYVQYF
NA | TRBJ2-5 | NA | TRBV6-2/TRBV6-3 | TGTGCCAGCACCCTTTCGGTTGAACAACCTTACCAAGAGACCCAGTACTTC | CASTLSVEQPYQETQYF
NA | TRBJ1-2 | TRBD1 | TRBV5-1 | TGCGCCAGCAGCTTGGGGAAGGGACAGGGGACGTATGGCTACACCTTC | CASSLGKGQGTYGYTF
few | TRBJ2-7 | NA | TRBV27 | TGTGCCAGCGGGGACGGGAGCTCCTACGAGCAGTACTTC | CASGDGSSYEQYF
few | TRBJ2-1 | TRBD2 | TRBV5-1 | TGCGCCAGCAGCTTGGGGTCGGGGGGGATCACTGAGCAGTTCTTC | CASSLGSGGITEQFF
NA | TRBJ2-1 | NA | TRBV7-2 | TGTGCCAGCAGCTTGGGATCCCATGGTTACAATGAGCAGTTCTTC | CASSLGSHGYNEQFF
NA | TRBJ2-5 | NA | TRBV6-1 | TGTGCCAGCGGAAGGGACTTGGTGGAGACCCAGTACTTC | CASGRDLVETQYF
NA | TRBJ1-1 | NA | TRBV7-2 | TGTGCCAGCAGCTTAGTTAGGGGGTTCACTGAAGCTTTCTTT | CASSLVRGFTEAFF
NA | TRBJ2-1 | TRBD2 | TRBV5-1 | TGCGCCAGCAGCTCCTCGAGCGGGGGGCTTCACAATGAGCAGTTCTTC | CASSSSSGGLHNEQFF
NA | TRBJ2-1 | NA | TRBV20-1 | TGCAGTACGATAGCTGCAGGGGGGGGGCACAATGAGCAGTTCTTC | CSTIAAGGGHNEQFF
NA | TRBJ1-6 | NA | TRBV29-1 | TGCAGCGTTGGGGACGGAGATTCACCCCTCCACTTT | CSVGDGDSPLHF
NA | TRBJ2-3 | NA | TRBV27 | TGTGCCAGCAGTTTATCGTTTGGTGACACAGATACGCAGTATTTT | CASSLSFGDTDTQYF
NA | TRBJ2-7 | NA | TRBV7-2 | TGTGCCAGCAGCTTAGCGAGGCGAGCGGCCACCTACAATGAGCAGTACTTC | CASSLARRAATYNEQYF
NA | TRBJ2-1 | NA | TRBV4-2 | TGTGCCAGCAGCCGCCAAGATCGGGATGGGGAAGAGCAGTTCTTC | CASSRQDRDGEEQFF
NA | TRBJ2-5 | TRBD1 | TRBV6-1 | TGTGCCAGCAGTCCGCGAGACAGGGTCCGGGCCAATGAGCAGTACTTC | CASSPRDRVRANEQYF
NA | TRBJ1-2 | NA | TRBV20-1 | TGCAGTGCCATACGCAGGGATAACGGCTACACCTTC | CSAIRRDNGYTF
NA | TRBJ2-1 | NA | TRBV12-3/TRBV12-4 | TGTGCCAGCAAAACCAACCGCTACAATGAGCAGTTCTTC | CASKTNRYNEQFF
NA | TRBJ2-3 | NA | TRBV20-1 | TGCAGTGCTAGTTTTTCCGGAGATACGCAGTATTTT | CSASFSGDTQYF
NA | TRBJ2-1 | TRBD2 | TRBV29-1 | TGCAGCGTTGAGGGACTAGCGGGGGGATTCTACAATGAGCAGTTCTTC | CSVEGLAGGFYNEQFF
NA | TRBJ2-5 | NA | TRBV2 | TGTGCCAGCAGTGAAGTGACAGGCCCCCGGGTGACCCAGTACTTC | CASSEVTGPRVTQYF
NA | TRBJ2-7 | NA | TRBV5-1 | TGCGCCAGCAGCGATGCGGGCGTCTACGAGCAGTACTTC | CASSDAGVYEQYF
NA | TRBJ1-4 | NA | TRBV28 | TGTGCCAGCAGTTTTCGGGGACCGGCAACTAATGAAAAACTGTTTTTT | CASSFRGPATNEKLFF
few | TRBJ2-5 | TRBD2 | TRBV28 | TGTGCCAGCAGTTTAGAGGGACTAACCTCGTACCAAGAGACCCAGTACTTC | CASSLEGLTSYQETQYF
NA | TRBJ2-7 | NA | TRBV5-1 | TGCGCCAGCAGCCGATCGGAGGGGGCGGGTGAGCAGTACTTC | CASSRSEGAGEQYF
NA | TRBJ1-4 | TRBD1 | TRBV28 | TGTGCCAGCAGGCCTGGGACAGGGTGGGAAAAACTGTTTTTT | CASRPGTGWEKLFF
few | TRBJ1-2 | NA | TRBV4-1 | TGCGCCAGCAGCCAAGAGGGGGCGAGTGGCTACACCTTC | CASSQEGASGYTF
NA | TRBJ2-1 | NA | TRBV27 | TGTGCCAGCATAGGACGGGGGGCCTCCTACAATGAGCAGTTCTTC | CASIGRGASYNEQFF
few | TRBJ2-3 | NA | TRBV20-1 | TGCAGTGCTAGAGTCCCACCGATGGGTTTAGATACGCAGTATTTT | CSARVPPMGLDTQYF
few | TRBJ2-7 | NA | TRBV6-2/TRBV6-3 | TGTGCCAGTCATAAGGCTGGAAGCACCTACGAGCAGTACTTC | CASHKAGSTYEQYF
NA | TRBJ2-7 | TRBD1 | TRBV20-1 | TGCAGTGCTTCCGGGACAGGGTTTGGCGAGCAGTACTTC | CSASGTGFGEQYF
NA | TRBJ1-2 | NA | TRBV4-3 | TGCGCCAGCACACCATCAGGGACTAACTATGGCTACACCTTC | CASTPSGTNYGYTF